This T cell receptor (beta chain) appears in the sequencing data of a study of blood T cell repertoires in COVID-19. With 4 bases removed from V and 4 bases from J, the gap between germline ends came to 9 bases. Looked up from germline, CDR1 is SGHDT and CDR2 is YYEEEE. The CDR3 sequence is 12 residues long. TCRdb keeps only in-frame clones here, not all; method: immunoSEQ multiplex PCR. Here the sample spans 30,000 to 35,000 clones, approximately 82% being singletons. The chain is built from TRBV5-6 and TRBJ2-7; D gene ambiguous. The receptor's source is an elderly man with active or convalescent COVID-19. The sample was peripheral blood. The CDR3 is CASSHSRYEQYF. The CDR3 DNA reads TGTGCCAGCAGCCATAGCCGGTACGAGCAGTACTTC.